Listed below are T cell receptor beta chains from one sample, sequenced in a study of CD8 T cells in Susac syndrome. TCRdb re-analysed the immunoSEQ multiplex PCR reads in MiXCR, keeping a single row per CDR3 protein. The sample lists more than 70,000 distinct CDR3 sequences, more than 85% occurring once. The sample taken for sequencing was CD8+ T cells from PBMCs. The receptors shown here come from a human donor with multiple sclerosis. CDR3s include the opening cysteine and the closing phenylalanine or tryptophan. The order of the fields is V gene, J gene, clone size, D gene, CDR3 DNA, CDR3 protein. The D gene is left open where the match is weak. Where a row states a size, it is once, few, many or the class of an expanded clone; other rows omit it.

V: TRBV25-1; J: TRBJ2-7; size: .; D: .; DNA: TGTGCCAGCAGTGATGACCCCCCCTCGAGCGAGCAGTACTTC; CDR3: CASSDDPPSSEQYF
V: TRBV12-3/TRBV12-4; J: TRBJ2-7; size: .; D: .; DNA: TGTGCCAGCAGCCGGGGGCTTTACGAGCAGTACTTC; CDR3: CASSRGLYEQYF
V: TRBV9; J: TRBJ2-5; size: .; D: .; DNA: TGTGCCAGCAGCGTAGGGTCCTACCCTCTCGAGACCCAGTACTTC; CDR3: CASSVGSYPLETQYF
V: TRBV6-5; J: TRBJ2-2; size: once; D: TRBD2; DNA: TGTGCCAGCAGTTACGTGCCGGGACTAGCGGGAGATAACACCGGGGAGCTGTTTTTT; CDR3: CASSYVPGLAGDNTGELFF
V: TRBV18; J: TRBJ1-1; size: .; D: .; DNA: TGTGCCAGCTCACCACCAAACAGGGTATGGACTGAAGCTTTCTTT; CDR3: CASSPPNRVWTEAFF
V: TRBV2; J: TRBJ2-1; size: .; D: .; DNA: TGTGCCAGCAGGGCATCCTACAATGAGCAGTTCTTC; CDR3: CASRASYNEQFF
V: TRBV19; J: TRBJ2-7; size: .; D: TRBD2; DNA: TGTGCCAGCACACCCGGGGGGATGGGCTACGAGCAGTACTTC; CDR3: CASTPGGMGYEQYF
V: TRBV2; J: TRBJ2-6; size: .; D: .; DNA: TGTGCCAGTCTTGAGAACACTGGGGCCAACGTCCTGACTTTC; CDR3: CASLENTGANVLTF
V: TRBV5-4; J: TRBJ2-2; size: .; D: TRBD2; DNA: TGTGCCAGCAGCGTAAGCGGGGGGGACACCGGGGAGCTGTTTTTT; CDR3: CASSVSGGDTGELFF
V: TRBV12-3/TRBV12-4; J: TRBJ2-1; size: .; D: .; DNA: TGTGCCAGCCGGCAGTACTACAATGAGCAGTTCTTC; CDR3: CASRQYYNEQFF
V: TRBV20-1; J: TRBJ2-1; size: .; D: .; DNA: TGCAGTGCTAGAACCCAGGGGAACAATGAGCAGTTCTTC; CDR3: CSARTQGNNEQFF
V: TRBV5-6; J: TRBJ2-1; size: .; D: TRBD1; DNA: TGTGCCAGCAGCCTCCTGACAGGGGGCGATGAGCAGTTCTTC; CDR3: CASSLLTGGDEQFF
V: TRBV7-9; J: TRBJ2-5; size: .; D: .; DNA: TGTGCCAGCAGCACCCGTCTTGGGACCCAAGAGACCCAGTACTTC; CDR3: CASSTRLGTQETQYF
V: TRBV19; J: TRBJ2-2; size: .; D: TRBD2; DNA: TGTGCCAGTACTAGCGGGAGTTCCACCGGGGAGCTGTTTTTT; CDR3: CASTSGSSTGELFF
V: TRBV6-1; J: TRBJ2-5; size: .; D: .; DNA: TGTGCCAGCAGACCCTTCCCCGGACGAAAGGCGTCGGAGACCCAGTACTTC; CDR3: CASRPFPGRKASETQYF
V: TRBV4-3; J: TRBJ1-1; size: .; D: .; DNA: TGCGCCAGCAGCCTTAGGGCTGGCACTGAAGCTTTCTTT; CDR3: CASSLRAGTEAFF
V: TRBV7-2; J: TRBJ2-1; size: .; D: .; DNA: TGTGCCAGCAGCTTAAGGGGGAGCTCCTACAATGAGCAGTTCTTC; CDR3: CASSLRGSSYNEQFF
V: TRBV2; J: TRBJ2-7; size: .; D: .; DNA: TGTGCCAGCAGCCAGGGCTACGAGCAGTACTTC; CDR3: CASSQGYEQYF
V: TRBV9; J: TRBJ1-2; size: few; D: TRBD1; DNA: TGTGCCAGCAGCCCCGGGACAGACTATGGCTACACCTTC; CDR3: CASSPGTDYGYTF
V: TRBV5-6; J: TRBJ1-4; size: .; D: TRBD1; DNA: TGTGCCAGCAGCTCGGGATGGACAGGGATCGGTGAAAAACTGTTTTTT; CDR3: CASSSGWTGIGEKLFF
V: TRBV5-1; J: TRBJ2-1; size: .; D: TRBD2; DNA: TGCGCCAGCAGCTTTCCCCTAGCGGGGGGGTATGAGCAGTTCTTC; CDR3: CASSFPLAGGYEQFF
V: TRBV6-7; J: TRBJ2-7; size: .; D: TRBD1; DNA: TGTGCCAGCAGTAAAACCCCGGACAGGGTAATGATCGAGCAGTACTTC; CDR3: CASSKTPDRVMIEQYF
V: TRBV6-6; J: TRBJ1-1; size: .; D: .; DNA: TGTGCCAGCAGTTACCAGGGTCTTGGGACTGAAGCTTTCTTT; CDR3: CASSYQGLGTEAFF
V: TRBV6-1; J: TRBJ2-1; size: .; D: TRBD2; DNA: TGTGCCAGCAGCCCGGGTCTAGCGGGGGGATACAATGAGCAGTTCTTC; CDR3: CASSPGLAGGYNEQFF
V: TRBV23-1; J: TRBJ1-5; size: .; D: .; DNA: TGCGCCAGCAGTCAATCAGGAGTCGGGGCCCGCGAAGGGTTCAATCAGCCCCAGCATTTT; CDR3: CASSQSGVGAREGFNQPQHF
V: TRBV29-1; J: TRBJ2-7; size: .; D: .; DNA: TGCAGCGTTGAGGCAGGAACCTACGAGCAGTACTTC; CDR3: CSVEAGTYEQYF
V: TRBV19; J: TRBJ1-5; size: .; D: .; DNA: TGTGCCAGTAGTATAGGCTCAGCCCCCCAGCATTTT; CDR3: CASSIGSAPQHF
V: TRBV19; J: TRBJ2-1; size: .; D: TRBD2; DNA: TGTGCCAGTAGTAGGGCAGCGGGAGGTATATACAATGAGCAGTTCTTC; CDR3: CASSRAAGGIYNEQFF
V: TRBV9; J: TRBJ1-2; size: .; D: .; DNA: TGTGCCAGCAGCGAGAGGGGGTCGGACACGCGGGGCTACACCTTC; CDR3: CASSERGSDTRGYTF
V: TRBV28; J: TRBJ2-2; size: .; D: .; DNA: TGTGCCAGCAGTTTAGTAAGGGACGCCGGGGAGCTGTTTTTT; CDR3: CASSLVRDAGELFF
V: TRBV5-1; J: TRBJ2-2; size: .; D: .; DNA: TGCGCCACCCAAACCTCCAGGGGCGTGAACACCGGGGAGCTGTTTTTT; CDR3: CATQTSRGVNTGELFF
V: TRBV7-8; J: TRBJ1-5; size: .; D: .; DNA: TGTGCCAGCAGCTCGTTTGGGGCAGGGTCAATCCTTAGCAATCAGCCCCAGCATTTT; CDR3: CASSSFGAGSILSNQPQHF
V: TRBV6-5; J: TRBJ2-5; size: .; D: .; DNA: TGTGCCAGCAGACCTCTTCGGGAAGAGACCCAGTACTTC; CDR3: CASRPLREETQYF
V: TRBV19; J: TRBJ2-1; size: once; D: TRBD2; DNA: TGTGCCAGTAGTATAGCGGGGGGAAGCTCCTACAATGAGCAGTTCTTC; CDR3: CASSIAGGSSYNEQFF
V: TRBV3-1; J: TRBJ2-1; size: .; D: TRBD2; DNA: TGTGCCAGCAGCCCCGGACTAGCGGGGGGGACTGAGCAGTTCTTC; CDR3: CASSPGLAGGTEQFF
V: TRBV28; J: TRBJ2-7; size: .; D: .; DNA: TGTGCCAGCAGTCTTCCGCGTAGGTACGAGCAGTACTTC; CDR3: CASSLPRRYEQYF
V: TRBV12-3/TRBV12-4; J: TRBJ2-1; size: .; D: TRBD2; DNA: TGTGCCAGCAGTTTTCAGAGCGGGAGGAACAATGAGCAGTTCTTC; CDR3: CASSFQSGRNNEQFF
V: TRBV5-1; J: TRBJ2-5; size: .; D: TRBD1; DNA: TGCGCCAGCAGCGGTGGACAGGGGGATTCGAAGACCCAGTACTTC; CDR3: CASSGGQGDSKTQYF
V: TRBV28; J: TRBJ2-5; size: .; D: .; DNA: TGTGCCAGCAGTTTACAAGTGGAGGGTCAAGAGACCCAGTACTTC; CDR3: CASSLQVEGQETQYF
V: TRBV9; J: TRBJ2-1; size: .; D: .; DNA: TGTGCCAGCGGGCACGAGCAGTTCTTC; CDR3: CASGHEQFF
V: TRBV28; J: TRBJ2-7; size: .; D: .; DNA: TGTGCCAGCAGCCTATACGGGGGAGTAAAATACGAGCAGTACTTC; CDR3: CASSLYGGVKYEQYF
V: TRBV11-1; J: TRBJ2-5; size: .; D: .; DNA: TGTGCCAGCAGCTTAATGGGGAACCCCCAAGAGACCCAGTACTTC; CDR3: CASSLMGNPQETQYF
V: TRBV27; J: TRBJ1-1; size: .; D: TRBD1; DNA: TGTGCCAGCAGTTCGCAACAGGGGTCCCCAGCTTTCTTT; CDR3: CASSSQQGSPAFF
V: TRBV5-5; J: TRBJ2-5; size: .; D: .; DNA: TGTGCCAGCAGCGAACAAGAGACCCAGTACTTC; CDR3: CASSEQETQYF
V: TRBV29-1; J: TRBJ1-1; size: .; D: .; DNA: TGCAGCGTTGTTTACCCCCCGGGGAACACTGAAGCTTTCTTT; CDR3: CSVVYPPGNTEAFF
V: TRBV7-6; J: TRBJ2-3; size: .; D: TRBD1; DNA: TGTGCCAGCAGCTCCCGAGACAGGGACGTAGATACGCAGTATTTT; CDR3: CASSSRDRDVDTQYF